These 22 T cell receptor beta chains originate from one sample sequenced in a study of T cell responses to AZD1222 COVID-19 vaccine. Here immunoSEQ multiplex PCR was the method, and the copy in TCRdb shows in-frame clones only, minus some. The sample records approximately 83,000 clones, 80% to 95% being singletons. The material was peripheral blood, obtained on day 0 of MenACWY control vaccination. These receptors came from an adult in good health.

The chain employs TRBV27 and TRBJ1-6, with TRBD1 matching 7 bases. Trimming took 8 bases from V and 0 from J; bases not matched to a gene: 13. Germline V gene lookup returns CDR1 MNHEY and CDR2 SMNVEV (reference sequence). The CDR3 is 18 amino acids. CDR3 sequence reads: CASRGGLGPSSYNSPLHF. The CDR3 nucleotides read TGTGCCAGCCGAGGGGGCCTAGGTCCCAGCTCCTATAATTCACCCCTCCACTTT.

V is TRBV7-8 and J is TRBJ1-1; D not resolved. CDR1 and CDR2 from the germline V gene are SGHVS and FQNEAQ. The V and J ends lost 5 bases and 0 bases respectively, with 10 bases between them. This CDR3 is 14 amino acids long. CDR3 residues: CASSRGQMNTEAFF. CDR3 DNA: TGTGCCAGCAGCCGAGGGCAGATGAACACTGAAGCTTTCTTT. Full variable domain (missing parts from reference TRBV7-8 and TRBJ1-1): GAGVSQSPRYKVAKRGQDVALRCDPISGHVSLFWYQQALGQGPEFLTYFQNEAQLDKSGLPSDRFFAERPEGSVSTLKIQRTQQEDSAVYLCASSRGQMNTEAFFGQGTRLTVV.

The V call is TRBV5-8, the J call TRBJ1-2; maybe TRBD1 (5 bases). The CDR3 contains 17 residues. The germline V gene has CDR1 SGHTS and CDR2 YDEGEE. V was pared by 3 bases and J by 4 bases, with 22 bases between. The CDR3 DNA reads as TGTGCCAGCAGCTCGATTACCTTCTCCGGGACCGTCTATGGCTACACCTTC. This encodes CASSSITFSGTVYGYTF.

This clone was found a few times. V is TRBV11-2 and J is TRBJ1-6, with D unclear. The CDR3 covers 15 residues. The ends were cut back, 0 bases at V and 5 bases at J, with 8 bases in the middle. Germline V CDR1 and CDR2: SGHAT, FQNNGV. This chain's CDR3 is CASSLEGNNNSPLHF. DNA of the CDR3: TGTGCCAGCAGCTTAGAGGGGAATAATAATTCACCCCTCCACTTT.

The chain uses TRBV24-1 and TRBJ2-2; TRBD1 aligns across 8 bases. The length of the CDR3 is 16 residues. The V and J ends lost 1 base and 7 bases, in that order; junction bases with no gene match: 7. CDR1 and CDR2 from the germline V gene are KGHDR and SFDVKD. The CDR3 spells CATSDFPPGGGGELFF. CDR3 DNA: TGTGCCACCAGTGATTTCCCTCCAGGGGGCGGCGGGGAGCTGTTTTTT.

This rearrangement joins TRBV27 to TRBJ2-7, with D tentatively TRBD2 (6 bases). There are 11 residues in the CDR3. Germline assignment: CDR1 MNHEY and CDR2 SMNVEV (reference sequence). With 9 bases removed from V and 6 bases from J, the gap between germline ends came to 12 bases. CDR3: CASGGSREQYF. CDR3 DNA sequence: TGTGCCAGTGGGGGGTCTCGCGAGCAGTACTTC.

The genes are TRBV6-5 and TRBJ1-1; weak D call: TRBD1 (5 bases). Per germline, CDR1 MNHEY and CDR2 SVGAGI. Trimming took 6 bases from V and 1 from J, leaving 9 bases between them. The CDR3 runs 13 residues. For the CDR3, the DNA is TGTGCCAGCAGATTCCAGGGGAACACTGAAGCTTTCTTT. Amino acids: CASRFQGNTEAFF.

The V and J genes are TRBV19 and TRBJ1-5; D uncertain. Trimming cost V 8 bases and J 1 base, with 21 bases left between them. The CDR3 loop spans 17 amino acids. The V gene's germline CDR1 is LNHDA and CDR2 SQIVND (reference sequence). CDR3 coding DNA: TGTGCCAGTTCCCCCCAGCAGAAGGGTTTAAGCAATCAGCCCCAGCATTTT. Translation: CASSPQQKGLSNQPQHF.

V and J are TRBV30 and TRBJ2-1; 7 nucleotides agree with TRBD2. J lost 4 bases, V lost 0 bases, and 0 bases had no gene match. There are 13 residues in the CDR3. Germline assignment: CDR1 GTSNPN and CDR2 SVGIG (reference sequence). For the CDR3, the DNA is TGTGCCTGGAGTGTACTAGCGTACAATGAGCAGTTCTTC. Translating gives CAWSVLAYNEQFF.

This chain uses TRBV7-2 with TRBJ1-5; D possibly corresponds to TRBD1 (6 bases). V was trimmed by 5 bases and J by 7 bases, leaving 15 bases between them. The V gene's germline CDR1 is SGHTA and CDR2 FQGNSA. The length of the CDR3 is 14 residues. Here the CDR3 reads CASSPLTGLQPQHF. The CDR3 DNA reads as TGTGCCAGCAGCCCGTTGACAGGTTTACAGCCCCAGCATTTT.

The V gene is TRBV3-1 (or the pseudogene TRBV3-2), the J gene TRBJ2-7, with D unresolved. Per germline, CDR1 LGHDT and CDR2 YNNKEL (reference sequence). The CDR3 loop spans 12 amino acids. The V gene lost 3 bases and the J gene lost 4 bases, with 7 bases spanning the gap. CDR3: CASSQAEYEQYF. The DNA of the CDR3 is TGTGCCAGCAGCCAGGCAGAATACGAGCAGTACTTC.

The chain recombines TRBV13 with TRBJ2-5; D is uncertain. The ends were cut back, 3 bases at V and 3 bases at J, with 8 bases in the middle. CDR1 is PRHDT and CDR2 is FYEKMQ in the germline V gene (reference sequence). The CDR3 is 13 residues long. CDR3 DNA sequence: TGTGCCAGCAGCTTCCCCCTAGAAGAGACCCAGTACTTC. Its protein is CASSFPLEETQYF.

The CDR3 DNA follows: TGTGCCAGCAGTTACTCCTCGCGGGCCTCCTACGAGCAGTACTTC. Amino acids: CASSYSSRASYEQYF. The chain uses TRBV6-5 and TRBJ2-7; weak D call: TRBD2 (5 bases). CDR1 is MNHEY and CDR2 is SVGAGI in the germline V gene. The CDR3 contains 15 residues. V shed 0 bases and J shed 0 bases, with 9 bases lying between them.

The rearrangement joins TRBV7-2 to TRBJ2-7, with 11 bases identical to TRBD2. The CDR3 contains 18 residues. After removal of 1 base from V and 2 bases from J, the junction contained 10 bases not matched to a gene. Germline CDR1 is SGHTA and CDR2 is FQGNSA. The CDR3 DNA follows: TGTGCCAGCAGCTTAGTTCTTTCTAGCGGGAGGCCTGCCTACGAGCAGTACTTC. Amino acid sequence: CASSLVLSSGRPAYEQYF.

The chain uses TRBV12-3 or TRBV12-4 and TRBJ2-7, with 7 bases that match TRBD1. The CDR3 sequence is 13 residues long. Trimming took 6 bases from V and 4 from J; bases not matched to a gene: 6. CDR3 in amino acids: CASSLGQEYEQYF. The CDR3 DNA sequence: TGTGCCAGCAGCCTCGGACAGGAATACGAGCAGTACTTC.

The gene calls are TRBV5-4 and TRBJ1-2; maybe TRBD1 (5 bases). The CDR3 runs to 15 residues. Germline V CDR1 and CDR2: SGHNT, YYREEE (reference sequence). V lost 4 bases and J 5 bases, leaving 18 bases between the germline ends. In DNA, the CDR3 is TGTGCCAGCAGCCGTCGGGGACCCATAGGGTATGGCTACACCTTC. This translates into CASSRRGPIGYGYTF.

Written as DNA, the CDR3 is TGTGCCAGCTATGGTTACAGTGAAGCTTTCTTT. It translates to CASYGYSEAFF. The V call is TRBV6-5, the J call TRBJ1-1; D gene ambiguous. Germline CDR1 reads MNHEY; CDR2 reads SVGAGI. The CDR3 contains 11 residues. V lost 8 bases to trimming and J lost 7 bases, with 11 bases between them.

The genes are TRBV27 and TRBJ1-2; tentative D call: TRBD1 (6 bases). CDR1 and CDR2 (germline): MNHEY, SMNVEV (reference sequence). Trimming cost V 4 bases and J 5 bases, with 17 bases left between them. The CDR3 loop spans 15 amino acids. The CDR3 here is CASSSGGGGSYGYTF. CDR3 nucleotide sequence: TGTGCCAGCAGTTCCGGGGGGGGCGGGTCTTATGGCTACACCTTC.

V is TRBV7-6 and J is TRBJ2-2, with 12 bases fitting TRBD2. The junction had 5 bases not matched to a gene; V was cut back by 3 bases and J by 6 bases. Germline CDR1 SGHVS, CDR2 FNYEAQ. This CDR3 region has 16 residues. The CDR3 region has the DNA TGTGCCAGCAGCTTGGTCGGGACTAGCGGGTCCGGGGAGCTGTTTTTT. Amino acid sequence: CASSLVGTSGSGELFF.

The rearrangement links TRBV27 to TRBJ1-2; 7 positions agree with TRBD1. V was pared by 11 bases and J by 4 bases, with 13 bases of the junction left unmatched. The germline gives CDR1 MNHEY, CDR2 SMNVEV (reference sequence). The CDR3 is 14 amino acids. The CDR3 reads CAGIDRVWSYGYTF. The CDR3 nucleotides read TGTGCCGGCATTGACAGGGTATGGAGCTATGGCTACACCTTC.

The chain joins TRBV5-1 to TRBJ2-1, with D possibly TRBD2 on 6 matching bases. V lost 4 bases, J lost 7 bases, and 15 bases lay in between. CDR3 length: 14 residues. Germline V CDR1 and CDR2: SGHRS, YFSETQ. DNA for the CDR3: TGCGCCAGCAGCCGCTCGGGGAGGCAGAATGAGCAGTTCTTC. Translated: CASSRSGRQNEQFF. Based on the CDR3 plus reference TRBV5-1 and TRBJ2-1, the full variable domain is KAGVTQTPRYLIKTRGQQVTLSCSPISGHRSVSWYQQTPGQGLQFLFEYFSETQRNKGNFPGRFSGRQFSNSRSEMNVSTLELGDSALYLCASSRSGRQNEQFFGPGTRLTVL.

This sequence joins TRBV10-1 and TRBJ2-7, with D unresolved. CDR3 length: 13 residues. The ends were cut back, 3 bases at V and 3 bases at J, with 9 bases in the middle. Germline V gives CDR1 WNHNN, CDR2 SYGVQD (reference sequence). The DNA of the CDR3 is TGCGCCAGCAGTGACCCAGGCTTCTACGAGCAGTACTTC. Translated, it gives CASSDPGFYEQYF.